This T cell receptor (beta chain) was identified during a study of cytomegalovirus exposure and HLA in healthy donors. The PCR contained 60 Vbeta and 13 Jbeta primers. Clones were read by immunoSEQ multiplex PCR, and TCRdb kept only the in-frame ones, dropping some. Of approximately 200,000 clones in the sample, roughly four fifths were seen once. V lost 3 bases and J lost 11, with 10 bases in between. The CDR3 consists of 11 residues. The germline gives CDR1 MGHRA, CDR2 YSYEKL. This clone was observed a few times. The receptor was derived from a man between 25 and 39 years old in good health and CMV-seronegative. The chain employs TRBV4-1 and TRBJ1-1; D gene unclear. The sample comprised PBMCs. The CDR3 nucleotides are TGCGCCAGCAGCCAGGGTTACGGGGCTTTCTTT. Translated, it gives CASSQGYGAFF.